This passage covers 23 T cell receptor beta chains from one sample sequenced in a study of spatial heterogeneity in lung cancer. The time point was: sample taken at primary tumor resection. TCRdb reprocessed the 5' RACE reads via MiXCR and lists one record per CDR3 protein. Here the sample spans about 10,000 distinct CDR3 sequences, around 6% being singletons. Which antigens these TCRs recognize remains unknown. Study observations and caveats: How many expanded intratumoral alpha and beta TCRs were present tracked the tumor mutation count, which was a count of nonsynonymous mutations.

Sample: lung tumor tissue, taken at surgery. These receptors originate from a male donor with early-stage non-small cell lung cancer.

This clonotype is termed medium-sized (0.01 to 0.1%). Relative to the germline gene, one junction end is altered; a read error may explain this. The library was prepared for alpha chains; this beta chain is a stray read, so its frequency means little. This chain uses TRBV7-7 with TRBJ1-5; D not certain. Per the germline V gene, CDR1 is SSHAT and CDR2 is FNYEAQ (reference sequence). CDR3 length: 19 amino acids. DNA of the CDR3: TGTGCTAGCAGCCCCTTAGTGGCTGGCTTGGACGGGAGCAATCAGCCCCAGCATTTT. Translating it yields CASSPLVAGLDGSNQPQHF.

This clonotype was counted at least ten times. The library was designed around alpha chains, so this beta chain is a stray read whose abundance carries little weight. V and J are TRBV5-1 and TRBJ1-5; TRBD1 matches 7 bases. Germline CDR1 and CDR2: SGHRS and YFSETQ. Unmatched junction bases numbered 6, after V lost 4 bases and J lost 2 bases. The CDR3 spans 15 residues. Here the CDR3 reads CASSPTGRGNQPQHF. The CDR3 DNA follows: TGCGCCAGCAGCCCGACAGGGAGAGGCAATCAGCCCCAGCATTTT.

This clonotype appeared many times. This beta chain represents an off-target read in a library built for alpha chains; its size is of limited meaning. This chain uses TRBV20-1 with TRBJ1-6; a weak D match, TRBD1 (6 bases). The CDR3 extends over 13 amino acids. V dropped 6 bases and J dropped 5 bases, with 11 bases sitting between them. CDR1 is DFQATT, CDR2 SNEGSKA, per germline (reference sequence). The CDR3 protein is CSASYRDNSPLHF. The CDR3 DNA is TGCAGTGCCTCCTACAGGGATAATTCACCCCTCCACTTT.

In its sample, this clonotype was seen many times. This beta chain is an off-target read within a library intended for alpha chains, so its frequency means little. DNA of the CDR3: TGTGCCAGCAGTTCCCGCCTGAACACCGGGGAGCTGTTTTTT. Amino acids: CASSSRLNTGELFF. The rearrangement joins TRBV12-3 or TRBV12-4 to TRBJ2-2; D uncertain. The CDR3 covers 14 residues. V shed 4 bases and J shed 1 base, with 7 bases lying between them.

This clonotype showed up many times. This beta chain is an off-target read within a library intended for alpha chains, so its frequency means little. The V call is TRBV20-1, the J call TRBJ2-1; the D gene is possibly TRBD1 (5 bases). Per the germline V gene, CDR1 is DFQATT and CDR2 is SNEGSKA (reference sequence). There are 14 residues in the CDR3. V lost 6 bases, J lost 5 bases, and 17 bases lay in between. CDR3 residues: CSAPDSKENNEQFF. The CDR3 DNA is TGCAGTGCCCCCGACAGTAAAGAAAACAATGAGCAGTTCTTC.

This clonotype has at least ten counts. This beta chain was picked up by a library intended for alpha chains and is off target, so its count carries little meaning. This chain links TRBV20-1 with TRBJ2-1; a possible D gene is TRBD2 (6 bases). V lost 0 bases and J 3 bases, leaving 12 bases between the germline ends. The germline CDR1 and CDR2 sequences are DFQATT and SNEGSKA (reference sequence). The CDR3 totals 15 residues. In nucleotides, the CDR3 is TGCAGTGCTAGAGATTTCGGGAGCCTCTACAATGAGCAGTTCTTC. Encoded protein: CSARDFGSLYNEQFF.

This clonotype has at least ten counts. With the library built for alpha chains, this beta chain is off target and its frequency is not meaningful. This chain uses TRBV28 with TRBJ1-1; D is possibly TRBD1 (5 bases). V was cut by 1 base and J by 3 bases, with 9 bases left in between. The CDR3 loop spans 14 amino acids. Germline CDR1 reads MDHEN; CDR2 reads SYDVKM. This CDR3 reads CASSLSGADTEAFF. Here the CDR3 DNA reads TGTGCCAGCAGTTTATCTGGGGCGGACACTGAAGCTTTCTTT.

Details on this clonotype: The size of this beta chain means little, since it is a stray read in a library made for alpha chains. V usage is TRBV10-3 and J usage is TRBJ2-2; 11 bases are a match to TRBD1. After removal of 0 bases from V and 5 bases from J, the junction contained 8 bases not matched to a gene. This CDR3 contains 18 residues. Looked up from germline, CDR1 is ENHRY and CDR2 is SYGVKD. In DNA form, the CDR3 reads TGTGCCATCAGTGAGTCCGTGGACAGGGGGCTTCTTACCGGGGAGCTGTTTTTT. Amino acid sequence: CAISESVDRGLLTGELFF.

This clonotype is large by share. A library made for alpha chains picked up this beta chain off target, so its size means little. V usage is TRBV10-3 and J usage is TRBJ1-5; no clear D gene. V shed 6 bases and J shed 4 bases, with 13 bases lying between them. CDR3 size: 14 residues. Germline CDR1 and CDR2: ENHRY and SYGVKD. The CDR3 sequence is CAISDYSLNQPQHF. For the CDR3, the DNA is TGTGCCATCAGCGACTACAGCCTAAATCAGCCCCAGCATTTT.

At least ten counts were recorded for this clonotype. Because this beta chain is a stray read in a library intended to capture alpha chains, its abundance should not be given much weight. The chain recombines TRBV20-1 with TRBJ1-2; TRBD1 aligns across 7 bases. The CDR3 consists of 14 residues. The germline V gene has CDR1 DFQATT and CDR2 SNEGSKA (reference sequence). J was trimmed by 2 bases and V by 6 bases; bases with no gene match: 9. This chain's CDR3 is CSANKGAANYGYTF. The CDR3 DNA is TGCAGTGCCAATAAGGGGGCGGCGAACTATGGCTACACCTTC.

Many counts were recorded for this clonotype. Within a library made for alpha chains, this beta chain is off target, and its count is uninformative. The V and J genes are TRBV7-7 and TRBJ2-5; D is undetermined. The germline gives CDR1 SSHAT, CDR2 FNYEAQ (reference sequence). The CDR3 loop spans 13 amino acids. V was pared by 0 bases and J by 7 bases, with 9 bases between. DNA for the CDR3: TGTGCCAGCAGCTTAGCAAGTCCGGGGACCCAGTACTTC. Amino acid sequence: CASSLASPGTQYF.

By sample fraction, this clonotype is medium-sized (0.01 to 0.1%). This beta chain came through as a stray read in a library set up for alpha chains, and its size says little. V usage is TRBV19 and J usage is TRBJ1-5, with D tentatively TRBD1 (5 bases). CDR3 length equals 17 residues. In germline, CDR1 is LNHDA, CDR2 SQIVND (reference sequence). Trimming removed 7 bases at V and 0 bases at J, with 19 bases between. CDR3 nucleotides: TGTGCCAGTACCGGATCCGAGGGTAGGGGTAGCAATCAGCCCCAGCATTTT. Encoded protein: CASTGSEGRGSNQPQHF.

Many counts were recorded for this clonotype. The library was designed around alpha chains, so this beta chain is a stray read whose abundance carries little weight. The J gene is TRBJ2-3, the V gene TRBV3-1; 8 bases agree with TRBD2. Per germline, CDR1 LGHDT and CDR2 YNNKEL (reference sequence). V dropped 3 bases and J dropped 5; count of bases not matched to a gene: 4. This CDR3 region has 14 residues. In DNA, the CDR3 is TGTGCCAGCAGCCATAGCGGGGTGAGAGATACGCAGTATTTT. Encoded protein: CASSHSGVRDTQYF.

This clonotype was detected ten times or more. Since the library was made to target alpha chains, this beta chain is a stray read and its abundance is not meaningful. This sequence joins TRBV12-5 and TRBJ2-2, with 11 bases that match TRBD2. This CDR3 has 15 amino acids. V shed 6 bases and J 6 bases; nucleotides not matched to a gene: 6. Germline loops: CDR1 LGHNT, CDR2 FRNRAP. The CDR3: CASGPRLAGPGELFF. In nucleotides, the CDR3 is TGTGCTAGTGGACCAAGACTAGCGGGACCCGGGGAGCTGTTTTTT.

This clonotype was counted many times. Within a library made for alpha chains, this beta chain is off target, and its count is uninformative. V gene TRBV12-3 or TRBV12-4 combines with J gene TRBJ1-5; tentative D call: TRBD1 (6 bases). The CDR3 totals 13 residues. V dropped 10 bases and J dropped 2 bases, with 12 bases sitting between them. DNA for the CDR3: TGTGCCACTATGGCAGGGGGCAATCAGCCCCAGCATTTT. Translation gives CATMAGGNQPQHF.

This clonotype was detected ten times or more. This beta chain is an off-target read within a library intended for alpha chains, so its frequency means little. The genes are TRBV9 and TRBJ2-1, with TRBD2 matching 10 bases. CDR3 length: 20 residues. V trimming: 4 bases; J trimming: 0 bases; junction bases outside the gene matches: 16. The germline V gene has CDR1 SGDLS and CDR2 YYNGEE. Here the CDR3 reads CASSLSGVAGGQSSYNEQFF. Here the CDR3 DNA reads TGTGCCAGCAGCCTCAGCGGGGTAGCGGGAGGTCAGAGCTCCTACAATGAGCAGTTCTTC. Drawing the rest from reference TRBV9 and TRBJ2-1, the complete variable domain is DSGVTQTPKHLITATGQRVTLRCSPRSGDLSVYWYQQSLDQGLQFLIQYYNGEERAKGNILERFSAQQFPDLHSELNLSSLELGDSALYFCASSLSGVAGGQSSYNEQFFGPGTRLTVL.

This clonotype was counted at least ten times. This beta chain slipped into a library made for alpha chains as a stray read, so its size is not meaningful. The chain's CDR3 is CSARGRLGYEQYF. In nucleotides, the CDR3 is TGCAGTGCTAGGGGTCGCTTGGGGTACGAGCAGTACTTC. This chain links TRBV20-1 with TRBJ2-7; D call uncertain. The ends were cut back, 3 bases at V and 4 bases at J, with 13 bases in the middle. The CDR3 has 13 residues. Germline values: CDR1 DFQATT, CDR2 SNEGSKA (reference sequence).

At least ten counts were recorded for this clonotype. This beta chain is an unintended read in a library built for alpha chains; its size means little. The V gene is TRBV20-1, the J gene TRBJ2-5, with D perhaps given as TRBD1 or TRBD2 (5 bases each). From germline, CDR1 is DFQATT and CDR2 SNEGSKA (reference sequence). The CDR3 consists of 15 residues. V lost 2 bases and J 2 bases, leaving 15 bases between the germline ends. CDR3 loop: CSARSQPGPQETQYF. DNA of the CDR3: TGCAGTGCTAGATCGCAACCGGGACCGCAAGAGACCCAGTACTTC.

This clonotype has only a few counts. This beta chain is off target for a library built for alpha chains, so its abundance means little. The V call is TRBV7-7, the J call TRBJ1-4; D is undetermined. Looked up from germline, CDR1 is SSHAT and CDR2 is FNYEAQ (reference sequence). The CDR3 contains 15 residues. Trimming left V 1 base short and J 4 bases short, with 10 bases between. The CDR3 DNA follows: TGTGCCAGCAGCTTAGGTCGGGGTAATAATGAAAAACTGTTTTTT. Translation gives CASSLGRGNNEKLFF.

This clonotype was seen repeatedly, ten times or more. Within a library made for alpha chains, this beta chain is off target, and its count is uninformative. This chain links TRBV20-1 with TRBJ1-5; D possibly corresponds to TRBD1 (5 bases). This CDR3 contains 16 residues. Germline CDR1 DFQATT, CDR2 SNEGSKA (reference sequence). V lost 3 bases, J lost 1 base, and 16 bases lay in between. The CDR3 region has the DNA TGCAGTGCTAGCGAGATAGCGAGGGGAAGCAATCAGCCCCAGCATTTT. It codes for CSASEIARGSNQPQHF.

The sample holds many counts of this clonotype. This beta chain came through as a stray read in a library set up for alpha chains, and its size says little. The V call is TRBV24-1, the J call TRBJ2-3; 7 nucleotides agree with TRBD1. The CDR3 consists of 15 residues. Germline lookup yields CDR1 KGHDR and CDR2 SFDVKD. The V gene end was trimmed by 4 bases and the J gene end by 4 bases; junction bases not matched to a gene: 7. The CDR3, as DNA: TGTGCCACCAGTGACGCGCTAACAGGGGCAGATACGCAGTATTTT. Protein: CATSDALTGADTQYF.

In its sample, this clonotype was seen many times. Little can be read into the size of this beta chain, an off-target read in a library designed for alpha chains. The genes are TRBV18 and TRBJ1-1, with D unclear. Germline CDR1 is KGHSH and CDR2 is LQKENI. The CDR3 has 13 residues. The V gene lost 3 bases and the J gene lost 2 bases, with 7 bases spanning the gap. This chain's CDR3 is CASSPSINTEAFF. In DNA, the CDR3 is TGTGCCAGCTCACCTTCAATCAACACTGAAGCTTTCTTT. The whole variable domain, filled in from reference TRBV18 and TRBJ1-1, reads NAGVMQNPRHLVRRRGQEARLRCSPMKGHSHVYWYRQLPEEGLKFMVYLQKENIIDESGMPKERFSAEFPKEGPSILRIQQVVRGDSAAYFCASSPSINTEAFFGQGTRLTVV.

This clonotype was counted at least ten times. The library was built for alpha chains, so this beta chain is an off-target read and its size means little. The chain is built from TRBV14 and TRBJ2-1; D is unclear. Germline V lookup: CDR1 SGHDN, CDR2 FVKESK. With 0 bases removed from V and 0 bases from J, the gap between germline ends came to 9 bases. This CDR3 comprises 16 residues. The CDR3 loop reads CASSQEERSSYNEQFF. The CDR3 DNA is TGTGCCAGCAGCCAAGAAGAACGGAGCTCCTACAATGAGCAGTTCTTC.